The entry below gives a single T cell receptor (beta chain) sequence along with its context. Trimming pared 3 bases from V and 9 bases from J, leaving 6 bases between. Germline CDR1 is SGHNT and CDR2 is YENEEA. The CDR3 consists of 11 residues. Profiling relied on immunoSEQ multiplex PCR, and the TCRdb table lists in-frame clones only, not all of them. The data show about 1.5 million clones, around 98% seen once. This entry belongs to a study of shared clonotypes between healthy human individuals. This clonotype was obtained from a man in his thirties or forties in good health. The chain has TRBV11-3 and TRBJ2-1; D is ambiguous. Sample: naive CD4+ T cells sorted from blood. Described subset: CD45RA+ positively selected. DNA of the CDR3: TGTGCCAGCAGCTTTGATAGTGAGCAGTTCTTC. This sequence encodes CASSFDSEQFF.